Listed below are T cell receptor beta chains from one sample, sequenced in a study of T cells in Graves' hyperthyroidism and ophthalmopathy. Each CDR3 protein is one row after TCRdb ran MiXCR on the multiplex PCR reads. The repertoire holds about 37,000 distinct CDR3 sequences, with around 50% as singletons. Sample: blood. These receptors came from a man aged 35 to 55 with Graves' ophthalmopathy. Both conserved end residues are part of each CDR3. D genes are given only for firm matches. The size entry is marked missing in some rows and otherwise reads once, few, many or a size class.

V,D,size,J,DNA,CDR3
TRBV20-1,.,once,TRBJ1-2,TGCAGTGCTAGAGACTCCTCTGACTATGGCTACACCTTC,CSARDSSDYGYTF
TRBV5-1,TRBD2,many,TRBJ2-3,TGCGCCAGCAGTTCGGTTAGCGGGGGGAAGAAGATATTCACGCAGTATTTT,CASSSVSGGKKIFTQYF
TRBV30,.,few,TRBJ2-2,TGTGCCTGGAGGGCAGGGGTCCCGAACACCGGGGAGCTGTTTTTT,CAWRAGVPNTGELFF
TRBV24-1,.,medium-sized,TRBJ1-2,TGTGCCACCAGTGATTCCCGGGACCGAGGCTACACCTTC,CATSDSRDRGYTF
TRBV19,.,few,TRBJ1-2,TGTGCCAGTAGTTCGTCCGGGACCGACTATGGCTACACCTTC,CASSSSGTDYGYTF
TRBV19,TRBD2,.,TRBJ2-3,TGTGCCAGTAGGGTAGCGGGGGTCACAGATGCGCAGTATTTT,CASRVAGVTDAQYF
TRBV28,.,many,TRBJ1-5,TGTGCCAGCCAGAAACCTTTGGGCGGACGGAGCAATCAGCCCCAGCATTTT,CASQKPLGGRSNQPQHF
TRBV28,.,many,TRBJ2-2,TGTGCCAGCAGTTTGTGGGCGGGGACGAACACCGGGGAGCTGTTTTTT,CASSLWAGTNTGELFF
TRBV7-2,.,once,TRBJ1-1,TGTGCCAGCACCCCACAAGGGATGAACACGGAAGCTTTCTTT,CASTPQGMNTEAFF
TRBV28,.,.,TRBJ1-1,TGTGCCAGCAGTTCCACCCTTGCGGGGGTGAACACTGAAGCTTTCTTT,CASSSTLAGVNTEAFF
TRBV20-1,TRBD2,.,TRBJ2-2,TGCAGTGCTAGTGGGGGGGCCGGGGAGCTGTTTTTT,CSASGGAGELFF
TRBV10-3,.,.,TRBJ2-7,TGTGCCATCAGTGAGTACGAAGGGGCCTACGAGCAGTACTTC,CAISEYEGAYEQYF
TRBV11-2,.,many,TRBJ2-1,TGTGCCAGCAGCTTAGGTGGGGTGGGCTTCTACAATGAGCAGTTCTTC,CASSLGGVGFYNEQFF
TRBV18,TRBD1,.,TRBJ2-3,TGTGCCAGCTCAGGACAGGGCCGCCCAGATACGCAGTATTTT,CASSGQGRPDTQYF
TRBV18,.,many,TRBJ1-1,TGTGCCAGCTCATTGGACTCCAGGGCTGAAGCTTTCTTT,CASSLDSRAEAFF
TRBV24-1,.,.,TRBJ2-1,TGTGCCACCAGTGAGCAGTTCTTC,CATSEQFF
TRBV19,.,many,TRBJ1-1,TGTGCCAGTAGTCTTGAGATCGGAACTGAAGCTTTCTTT,CASSLEIGTEAFF
TRBV27,.,many,TRBJ1-2,TGTGCCAGCAGCTCCGGGTATCCTAACTATGGCTACACCTTC,CASSSGYPNYGYTF
TRBV5-1,TRBD2,.,TRBJ2-2,TGCGCCAGCAGCCAACTAGCGGGGCAGGGGGCAATCGGGGAGCTGTTTTTT,CASSQLAGQGAIGELFF
TRBV6-1,.,many,TRBJ2-2,TGTGCCAGCAAAAATGGGGGGGCTGGAAACGGGGAGCTGTTTTTT,CASKNGGAGNGELFF
TRBV20-1,.,many,TRBJ2-3,TGCAGTGGTAAGGCCACCTCGTCTAGCACAGATACGCAGTATTTT,CSGKATSSSTDTQYF
TRBV6-5,TRBD1,many,TRBJ2-1,TGTGCCAGCGCCGACAGGGGGCCGGATGAGCAGTTCTTC,CASADRGPDEQFF
TRBV7-6,TRBD2,many,TRBJ2-7,TGTGCCAGCAGCCCGGGACTAGCGTGCCACGAGCAGTACTTC,CASSPGLACHEQYF
TRBV20-1,TRBD1,many,TRBJ2-7,TGCAGTGCTAGATCCCGGGACAGGGCTCTCTACGAGCAGTACTTC,CSARSRDRALYEQYF
TRBV9,TRBD2,.,TRBJ2-1,TGTGCCAGCAGCGTAGCGCCAACTAGCGGGGGGGCCCGGGTGTACAATGAGCAGTTCTTC,CASSVAPTSGGARVYNEQFF
TRBV2,.,medium-sized,TRBJ2-5,TGTGCCAGCACGGGGAAAGAGACCCAGTACTTC,CASTGKETQYF
TRBV5-1,TRBD2,.,TRBJ2-7,TGCTCCAGCAGGGAGGGCCACGGGCAGTACTTC,CSSREGHGQYF
TRBV11-3,TRBD1,.,TRBJ2-2,TGTGCCAGCAGCTTCTCAGGGGGTTTGCCCGGGGAGCTGTTTTTT,CASSFSGGLPGELFF
TRBV14,TRBD1,.,TRBJ2-5,TGTGCCAGCAGCCAGCCAGGACAGGGGACGGGGGCCCAGTACTTC,CASSQPGQGTGAQYF
TRBV5-5,TRBD1,many,TRBJ1-1,TGTGCCAGCAGCTTGTACGGGCTGAGGCCCCAGCGGGACAGGACGACTGAAGCTTTCTTT,CASSLYGLRPQRDRTTEAFF
TRBV6-5,.,many,TRBJ1-2,TGTGCCAGCAGAACCCAACAGGGACACGGCTACACCTTC,CASRTQQGHGYTF
TRBV5-1,TRBD2,many,TRBJ2-2,TGCGCCAGCAGCTTGGATTTAGCGGGGAACACCGGGGAGCTGTTTTTT,CASSLDLAGNTGELFF
TRBV6-1,TRBD1,many,TRBJ2-5,TGTGCCAGCAGCAGACAGGGGCAAGAGACCCAGTACTTC,CASSRQGQETQYF
TRBV28,.,many,TRBJ1-1,TGTGCCAGCAGTCCACCCGGATGGGTGAACACTGAAGCTTTCTTT,CASSPPGWVNTEAFF
TRBV14,.,many,TRBJ2-7,TGTGCCAGCAGCCAAGGGAGTCGGAACTACGAGCAGTACTTC,CASSQGSRNYEQYF
TRBV2,.,.,TRBJ1-3,TGTGCCAGCAGGGAAAATGACATATATTTT,CASRENDIYF